This TCR beta chain was identified in a study of cytomegalovirus exposure and HLA in healthy donors. The overall study: The approximately 120 validation repertoires used the same platform as the approximately 700 first-cohort repertoires, a later analysis reported.

Germline V gene lookup returns CDR1 SGHAT and CDR2 FQNNGV. The CDR3 sequence is 15 residues long. V was shortened by 1 base and J by 5 bases, with 14 bases between the two germline ends. Study-level results: Altogether, 150 to 200 TCR beta chains were recorded as cytomegalovirus-associated.

Of note for this clone: Its target is unknown.

Profiled with immunoSEQ multiplex PCR; TCRdb holds only in-frame clones, not every one. The sample consists of approximately 59,000 clones, 80% to 95% of them appearing once. The receptor's source is a man in his late teens or twenties in good health and CMV-seropositive. The specimen sequenced was PBMCs. The V gene is TRBV11-2, the J gene TRBJ1-1; no definite D call. CDR3 in DNA: TGTGCCAGCAGCTTAGTGTCGGGCAGGACTACTGAAGCTTTCTTT. This translates into CASSLVSGRTTEAFF.